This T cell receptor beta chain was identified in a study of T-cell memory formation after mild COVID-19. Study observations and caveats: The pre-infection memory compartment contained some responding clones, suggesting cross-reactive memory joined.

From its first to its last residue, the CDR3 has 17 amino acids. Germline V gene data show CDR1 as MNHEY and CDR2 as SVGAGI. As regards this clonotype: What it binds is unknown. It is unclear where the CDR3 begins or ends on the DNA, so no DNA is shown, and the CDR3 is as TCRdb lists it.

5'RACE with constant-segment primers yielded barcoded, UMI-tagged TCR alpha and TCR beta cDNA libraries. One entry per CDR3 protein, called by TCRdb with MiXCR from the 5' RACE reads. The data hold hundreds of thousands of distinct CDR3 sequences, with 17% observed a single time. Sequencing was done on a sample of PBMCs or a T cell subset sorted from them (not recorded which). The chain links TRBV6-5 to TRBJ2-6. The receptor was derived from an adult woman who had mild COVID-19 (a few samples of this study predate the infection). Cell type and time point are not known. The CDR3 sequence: CASSTSPQGAGANVLTF.